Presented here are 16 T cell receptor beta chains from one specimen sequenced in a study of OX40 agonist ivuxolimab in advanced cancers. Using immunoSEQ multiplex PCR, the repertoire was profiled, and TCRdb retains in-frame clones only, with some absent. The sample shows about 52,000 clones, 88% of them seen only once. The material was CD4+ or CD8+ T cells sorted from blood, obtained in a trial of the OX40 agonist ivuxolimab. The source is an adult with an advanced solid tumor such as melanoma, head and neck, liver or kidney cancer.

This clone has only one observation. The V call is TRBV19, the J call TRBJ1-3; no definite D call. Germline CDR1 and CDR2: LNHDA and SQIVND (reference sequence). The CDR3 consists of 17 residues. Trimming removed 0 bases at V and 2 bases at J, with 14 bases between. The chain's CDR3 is CASSIDIELNTGNTIYF. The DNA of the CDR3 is TGTGCCAGTAGTATAGATATCGAACTTAATACTGGAAACACCATATATTTT. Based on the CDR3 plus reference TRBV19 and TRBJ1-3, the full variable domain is DGGITQSPKYLFRKEGQNVTLSCEQNLNHDAMYWYRQDPGQGLRLIYYSQIVNDFQKGDIAEGYSVSREKKESFPLTVTSAQKNPTAFYLCASSIDIELNTGNTIYFGEGSWLTVV.

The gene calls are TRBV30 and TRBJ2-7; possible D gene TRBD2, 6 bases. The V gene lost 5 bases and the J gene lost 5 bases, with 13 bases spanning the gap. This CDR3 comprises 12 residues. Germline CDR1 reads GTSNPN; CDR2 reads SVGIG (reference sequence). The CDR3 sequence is CAWGVGGDEQYF. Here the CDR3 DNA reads TGTGCCTGGGGAGTCGGAGGGGACGAGCAGTACTTC.

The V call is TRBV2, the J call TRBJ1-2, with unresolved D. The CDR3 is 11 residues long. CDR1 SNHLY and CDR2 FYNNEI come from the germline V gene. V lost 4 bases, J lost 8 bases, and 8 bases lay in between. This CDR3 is CASSARVGYTF. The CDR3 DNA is TGTGCCAGCAGTGCGAGAGTAGGCTACACCTTC.

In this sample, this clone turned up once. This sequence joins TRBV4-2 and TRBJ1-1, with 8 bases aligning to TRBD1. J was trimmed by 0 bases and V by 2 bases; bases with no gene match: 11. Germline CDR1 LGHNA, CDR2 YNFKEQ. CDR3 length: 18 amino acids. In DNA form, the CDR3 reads TGTGCCAGCAGCCAACTCCCCCTGGAGACAGGGGTGAACACTGAAGCTTTCTTT. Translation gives CASSQLPLETGVNTEAFF.

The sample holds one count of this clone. The CDR3 loop reads CASSGGAGFGNTIYF. The CDR3 region has the DNA TGTGCCTCCTCAGGGGGCGCGGGATTTGGAAACACCATATATTTT. This chain joins TRBV30 and TRBJ1-3, with 8 nucleotides matching TRBD1. There are 15 residues in the CDR3. J gave up 3 bases and V 7 bases, and 11 bases lay outside the gene matches. Germline CDR1 reads GTSNPN; CDR2 reads SVGIG (reference sequence).

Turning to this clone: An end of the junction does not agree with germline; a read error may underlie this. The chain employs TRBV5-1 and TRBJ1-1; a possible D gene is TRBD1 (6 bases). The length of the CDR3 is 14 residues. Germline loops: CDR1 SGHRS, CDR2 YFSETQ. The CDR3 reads CASSFETGTSEAFF. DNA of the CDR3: TGTGCCAGCAGCTTTGAGACGGGGACATCTGAAGCTTTCTTT.

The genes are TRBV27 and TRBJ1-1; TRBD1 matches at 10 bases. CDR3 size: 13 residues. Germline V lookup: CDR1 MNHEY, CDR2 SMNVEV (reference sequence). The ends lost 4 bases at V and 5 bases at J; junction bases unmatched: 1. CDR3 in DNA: TGTGCCAGCAGTTCGGGACAGGGGACTGAAGCTTTCTTT. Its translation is CASSSGQGTEAFF.

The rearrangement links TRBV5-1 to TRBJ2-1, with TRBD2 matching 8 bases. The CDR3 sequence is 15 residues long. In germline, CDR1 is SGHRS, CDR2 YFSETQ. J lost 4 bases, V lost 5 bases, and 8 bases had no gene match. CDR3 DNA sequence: TGCGCCAGCAGGTACGGGGGACTAGATTACAATGAGCAGTTCTTC. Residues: CASRYGGLDYNEQFF.

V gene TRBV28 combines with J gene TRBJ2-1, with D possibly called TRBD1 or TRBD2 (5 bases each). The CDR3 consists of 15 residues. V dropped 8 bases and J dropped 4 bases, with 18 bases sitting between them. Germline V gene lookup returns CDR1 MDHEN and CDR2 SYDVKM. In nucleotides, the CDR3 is TGTGCCAGCGGTCCGGGACCTAGATCATACAATGAGCAGTTCTTC. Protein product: CASGPGPRSYNEQFF.

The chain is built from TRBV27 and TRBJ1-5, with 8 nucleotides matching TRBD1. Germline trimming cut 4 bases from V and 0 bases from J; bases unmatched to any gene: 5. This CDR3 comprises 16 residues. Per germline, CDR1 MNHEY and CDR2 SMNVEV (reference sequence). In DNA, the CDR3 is TGTGCCAGCAGTTCTTCAGGGGGCTATAGCAATCAGCCCCAGCATTTT. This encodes CASSSSGGYSNQPQHF.

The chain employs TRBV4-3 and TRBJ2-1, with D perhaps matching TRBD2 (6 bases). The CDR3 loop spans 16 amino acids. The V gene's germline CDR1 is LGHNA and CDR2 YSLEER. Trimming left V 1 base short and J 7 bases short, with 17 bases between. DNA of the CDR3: TGCGCCAGCAGCCAAGGGGCCGGGGGACTTAGGAATGAGCAGTTCTTC. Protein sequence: CASSQGAGGLRNEQFF.

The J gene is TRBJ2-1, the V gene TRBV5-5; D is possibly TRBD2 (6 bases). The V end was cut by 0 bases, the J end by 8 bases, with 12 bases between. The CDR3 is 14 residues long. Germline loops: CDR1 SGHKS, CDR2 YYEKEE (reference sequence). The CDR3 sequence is CASSLGYSGDEQFF. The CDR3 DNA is TGTGCCAGCAGCTTGGGTTATAGCGGAGATGAGCAGTTCTTC.

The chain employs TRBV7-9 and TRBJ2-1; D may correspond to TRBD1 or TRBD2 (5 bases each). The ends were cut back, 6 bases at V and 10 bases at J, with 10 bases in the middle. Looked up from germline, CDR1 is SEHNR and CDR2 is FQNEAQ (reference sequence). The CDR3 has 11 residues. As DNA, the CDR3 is TGTGCCAGCAGGGCCGGGACCGAGCAGTTCTTC. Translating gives CASRAGTEQFF.

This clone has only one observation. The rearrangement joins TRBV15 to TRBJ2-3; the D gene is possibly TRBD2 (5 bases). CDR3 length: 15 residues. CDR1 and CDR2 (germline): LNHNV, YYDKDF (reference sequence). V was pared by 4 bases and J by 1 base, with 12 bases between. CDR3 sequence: CATSTRRTRTDTQYF. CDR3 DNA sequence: TGTGCCACCAGCACCAGAAGGACTCGCACAGATACGCAGTATTTT.

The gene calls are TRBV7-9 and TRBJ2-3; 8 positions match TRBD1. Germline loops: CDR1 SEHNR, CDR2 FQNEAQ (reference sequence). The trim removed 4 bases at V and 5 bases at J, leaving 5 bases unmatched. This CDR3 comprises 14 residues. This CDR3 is CASSSTGVQDTQYF. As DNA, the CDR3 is TGTGCCAGCAGCTCGACAGGGGTACAAGATACGCAGTATTTT.

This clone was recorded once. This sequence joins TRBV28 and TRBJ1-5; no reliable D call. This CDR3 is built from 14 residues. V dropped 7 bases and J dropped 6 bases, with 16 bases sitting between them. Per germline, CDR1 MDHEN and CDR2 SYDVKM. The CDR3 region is CASTLQIIGQPQHF. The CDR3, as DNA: TGTGCCAGCACCCTACAAATAATCGGTCAGCCCCAGCATTTT.